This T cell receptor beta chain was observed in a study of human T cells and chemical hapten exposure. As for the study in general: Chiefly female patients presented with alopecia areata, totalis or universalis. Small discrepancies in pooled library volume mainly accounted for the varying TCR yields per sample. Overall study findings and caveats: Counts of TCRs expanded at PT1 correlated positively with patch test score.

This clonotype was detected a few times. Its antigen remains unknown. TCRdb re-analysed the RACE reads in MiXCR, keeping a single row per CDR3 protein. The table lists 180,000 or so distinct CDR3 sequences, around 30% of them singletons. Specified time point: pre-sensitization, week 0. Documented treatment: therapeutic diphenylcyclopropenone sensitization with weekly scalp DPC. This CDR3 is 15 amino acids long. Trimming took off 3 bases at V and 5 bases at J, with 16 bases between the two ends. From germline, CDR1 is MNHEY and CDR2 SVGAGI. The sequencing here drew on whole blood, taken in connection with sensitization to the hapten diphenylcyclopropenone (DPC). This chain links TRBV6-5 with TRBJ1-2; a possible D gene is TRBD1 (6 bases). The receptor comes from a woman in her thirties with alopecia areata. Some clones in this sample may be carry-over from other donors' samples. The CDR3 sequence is CASSYRGAAQYGYTF. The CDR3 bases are TGTGCCAGCAGTTATCGGGGGGCGGCTCAGTATGGCTACACCTTC.